This TCR beta chain is drawn from a study of T cells in Graves' hyperthyroidism and ophthalmopathy. Germline V gene sequence: CDR1 SNHLY, CDR2 FYNNEI. Trimming removed 10 bases from V and 0 bases from J, with 14 bases in between. This CDR3 comprises 14 residues. What was amplified from RNA transcripts were TCR beta CDR3 regions. RT-PCR in the first round (using the HTBI primer set) targeted the TCR CDR3. TCRdb processed the multiplex PCR reads anew with MiXCR; each CDR3 protein has one entry. The table shows some 570,000 distinct CDR3 sequences, with 12% to 15% occurring only once. Ten or more counts support this clonotype.

Source material: blood. The chain links TRBV2 to TRBJ2-3; unclear D gene. This TCR came from a woman between 18 and 29 years old with Graves' ophthalmopathy. The CDR3 coding sequence is TGTGCCATTGACCTAGATGCTAGCACAGATACGCAGTATTTT. Protein product: CAIDLDASTDTQYF. The complete variable domain, with remaining parts taken from reference TRBV2 and TRBJ2-3, reads EPEVTQTPSHQVTQMGQEVILRCVPISNHLYFYWYRQILGQKVEFLVSFYNNEISEKSEIFDDQFSVERPDGSNFTLKIRSTKLEDSAMYFCAIDLDASTDTQYFGPGTRLTVL.